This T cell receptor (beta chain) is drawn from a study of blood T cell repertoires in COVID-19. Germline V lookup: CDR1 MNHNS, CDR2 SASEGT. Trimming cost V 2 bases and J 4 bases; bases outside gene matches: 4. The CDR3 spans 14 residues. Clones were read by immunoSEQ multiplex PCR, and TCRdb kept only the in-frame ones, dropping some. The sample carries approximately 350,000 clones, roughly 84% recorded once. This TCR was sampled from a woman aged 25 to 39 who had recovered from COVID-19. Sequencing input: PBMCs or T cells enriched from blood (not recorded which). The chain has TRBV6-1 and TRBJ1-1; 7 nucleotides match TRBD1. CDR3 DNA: TGTGCCAGCAGTGAAAACAGGGGTGGCACTGAAGCTTTCTTT. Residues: CASSENRGGTEAFF.